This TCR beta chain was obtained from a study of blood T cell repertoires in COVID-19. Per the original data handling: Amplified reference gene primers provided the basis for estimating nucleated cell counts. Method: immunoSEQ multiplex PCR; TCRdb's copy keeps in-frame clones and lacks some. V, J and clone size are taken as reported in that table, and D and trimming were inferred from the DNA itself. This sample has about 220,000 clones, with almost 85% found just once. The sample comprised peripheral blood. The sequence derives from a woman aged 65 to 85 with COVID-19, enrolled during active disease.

The CDR3 is CATSDRANQPQHF. Written as DNA, the CDR3 is TGTGCCACCAGTGACAGGGCAAATCAGCCCCAGCATTTT. The chain joins TRBV24-1 to TRBJ1-5; TRBD1 might be the D (5 bases). Trimming removed 4 bases at V and 4 bases at J, with 7 bases between. Germline-derived CDR1 and CDR2 are KGHDR and SFDVKD. The CDR3 has 13 amino acids.